This entry concerns a single T cell receptor beta chain. This entry comes from a study of T cell repertoires in ileal Crohn's disease. Described time point: inflamed ileum from the surgical specimen. Sequencing was performed with immunoSEQ multiplex PCR; in TCRdb, only in-frame clones are kept and a portion is missing. The sample shows roughly 16,000 clones, approximately 92% of them seen only once. Germline V gives CDR1 SGHAT, CDR2 FQNNGV. The J segment lost 3 bases and the V segment lost 5 bases, leaving 5 bases of the junction unmatched. CDR3 length equals 14 residues. The sample was ileal tissue. The gene calls are TRBV11-2 and TRBJ2-5, with 8 nucleotides matching TRBD2. The receptor was isolated from an adult with Crohn's disease. Here the CDR3 DNA reads TGTGCCAGCAGCCTCTATAGCGGGGAAGAGACCCAGTACTTC. Residues: CASSLYSGEETQYF.